This entry features one T cell receptor beta chain sequence. The time point denotes: recipient sample about 28 days before transplant, after cytoreduction. Samples: about 28 days before transplant, then days 30, 100 and 180 after. Profiling relied on immunoSEQ multiplex PCR, and the TCRdb table lists in-frame clones only, not all of them. The table shows fewer than 20,000 clones, with around 86% occurring only once. The source of the sample is a study of T cell clonotyping in hematopoietic cell transplantation. Whole-study context: Recipient samples before transplant were obtained post-cytoreduction.

This CDR3 is 15 amino acids long. CDR1 and CDR2 (germline): LGHNA, YNFKEQ. The V and J ends lost 1 base and 8 bases respectively, with 12 bases between them. The receptor's source is a man between 50 and 59 years old with acute myeloid leukemia. Some clones in this sample may be carry-over from other donors' samples. This specimen consisted of peripheral blood mononuclear cells, obtained before stem cell transplant. This sequence joins TRBV4-2 and TRBJ1-6; possible D gene TRBD1, 6 bases. The CDR3 loop is CASSQVRGADSPLHF. CDR3 sequence (DNA): TGTGCCAGCAGCCAAGTGAGGGGGGCAGATTCACCCCTCCACTTT.